This T cell receptor beta chain was sequenced for a study of T cell responses to AZD1222 COVID-19 vaccine. Generated by immunoSEQ multiplex PCR, the TCRdb table keeps only in-frame clones and is missing some. The sample includes approximately 120,000 clones, 89% seen only once; the top ten take 4.2%. This CDR3 region has 16 residues. V was trimmed by 1 base and J by 0 bases, leaving 10 bases between them. The germline V gene has CDR1 MDHEN and CDR2 SYDVKM. Sequencing was performed on peripheral blood, taken on day 0 of AZD1222 vaccination. The chain is built from TRBV28 and TRBJ1-5; no definite D call. The clonotype was recovered from an adult in good health. The CDR3 loop reads CASSLLAGPSNQPQHF. Written as DNA, the CDR3 is TGTGCCAGCAGTTTATTAGCAGGACCTAGCAATCAGCCCCAGCATTTT.